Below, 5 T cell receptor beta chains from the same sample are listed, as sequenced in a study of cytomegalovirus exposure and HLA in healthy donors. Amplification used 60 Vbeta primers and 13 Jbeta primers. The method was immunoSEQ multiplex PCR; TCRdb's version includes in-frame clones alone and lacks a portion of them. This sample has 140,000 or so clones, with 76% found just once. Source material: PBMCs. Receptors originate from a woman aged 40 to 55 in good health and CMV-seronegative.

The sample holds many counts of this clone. Here the CDR3 reads CASSYLNRGEQYF. The CDR3 DNA follows: TGTGCCAGCAGTTACCTTAACCGAGGCGAGCAGTACTTC. The chain links TRBV6-6 to TRBJ2-7; D gene uncertain. The length of the CDR3 is 13 residues. Between the trimmed V and J ends, which lost 2 bases and 6 bases, there was a span of 11 bases. Germline V gene sequence: CDR1 MNHNY, CDR2 SVGAGI (reference sequence).

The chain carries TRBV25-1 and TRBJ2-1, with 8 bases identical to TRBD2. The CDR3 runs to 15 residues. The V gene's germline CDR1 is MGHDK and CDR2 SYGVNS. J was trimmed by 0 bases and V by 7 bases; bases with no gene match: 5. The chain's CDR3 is CASTLSGSSYNEQFF. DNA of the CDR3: TGTGCCAGCACCTTAAGCGGGAGCTCCTACAATGAGCAGTTCTTC.

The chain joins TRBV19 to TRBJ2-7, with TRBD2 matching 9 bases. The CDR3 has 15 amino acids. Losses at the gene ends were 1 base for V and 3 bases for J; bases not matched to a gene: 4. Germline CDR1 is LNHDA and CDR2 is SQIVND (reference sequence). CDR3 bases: TGTGCCAGTAGTATAGTGCTAGCGGGGATCTACGAGCAGTACTTC. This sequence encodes CASSIVLAGIYEQYF.

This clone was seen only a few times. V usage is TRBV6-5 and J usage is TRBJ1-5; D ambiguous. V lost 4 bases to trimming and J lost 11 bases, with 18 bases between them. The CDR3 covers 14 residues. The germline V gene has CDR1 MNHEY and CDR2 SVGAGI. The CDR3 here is CASSSSTGSEAQHF. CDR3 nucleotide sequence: TGTGCCAGCAGTTCGTCGACGGGGTCCGAGGCCCAGCATTTT.

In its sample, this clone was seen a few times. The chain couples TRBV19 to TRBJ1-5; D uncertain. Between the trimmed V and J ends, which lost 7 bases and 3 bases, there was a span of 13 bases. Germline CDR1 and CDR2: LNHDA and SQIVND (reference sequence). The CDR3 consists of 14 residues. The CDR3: CASKRRDVNQPQHF. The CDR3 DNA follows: TGTGCCAGTAAGAGGAGGGATGTCAATCAGCCCCAGCATTTT. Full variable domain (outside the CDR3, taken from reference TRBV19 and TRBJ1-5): DGGITQSPKYLFRKEGQNVTLSCEQNLNHDAMYWYRQDPGQGLRLIYYSQIVNDFQKGDIAEGYSVSREKKESFPLTVTSAQKNPTAFYLCASKRRDVNQPQHFGDGTRLSIL.